The 9 T cell receptor beta chains below were found in one sample sequenced in a study of blood T cell repertoires in COVID-19 (dated by TCRdb to 2020 to 2022). The protocol used for the library was the immunoSEQ multiplex PCR assay. The source is immuneACCESS, and TCRdb retained only in-frame sequences with V and J called. Part of the clones is not carried over; for the studies checked, unresolved V genes explain less than half of this, and the remainder is unexplained. Across this sample there are around 92,000 clones, with roughly 82% seen only once. The ten biggest clones cover around a quarter of the sample. Specimen: peripheral blood. The source of these receptors is a human donor in a cohort sampled during active COVID-19.

The V gene is TRBV5-1, the J gene TRBJ1-1, with D perhaps matching TRBD1 (6 bases). Looked up from germline, CDR1 is SGHRS and CDR2 is YFSETQ. This CDR3 region has 15 residues. Trimming took 4 bases from V and 5 from J, leaving 18 bases between them. In DNA, the CDR3 is TGCGCCAGCAGCCCCGGGGGAGGGGGTTGGACTGAAGCTTTCTTT. Encoded protein: CASSPGGGGWTEAFF.

The chain has TRBV30 and TRBJ1-2; TRBD1 matches 9 bases. Per the germline V gene, CDR1 is GTSNPN and CDR2 is SVGIG (reference sequence). This CDR3 has 15 residues. V gave up 0 bases and J gave up 6 bases; unmatched junction bases: 8. CDR3 residues: CAWSVLTGGFNGYTF. The DNA for the CDR3 is TGTGCCTGGAGTGTACTGACAGGGGGGTTCAATGGCTACACCTTC.

The chain employs TRBV6-2 or TRBV6-3 and TRBJ1-2; D gene uncertain. Per germline, CDR1 MNHEY and CDR2 SVGEGT. CDR3 size: 13 residues. The germline V and J ends were trimmed by 4 bases and 3 bases, with 9 bases remaining between them. CDR3 bases: TGTGCCAGCAGTTTATCGGAGGACTATGGCTACACCTTC. Its translation: CASSLSEDYGYTF.

The chain recombines TRBV29-1 with TRBJ1-1; 12 nucleotides line up with TRBD1. Germline V gene data show CDR1 as SQVTM and CDR2 as ANQGSEA. The V gene end was trimmed by 7 bases and the J gene end by 5 bases; junction bases not matched to a gene: 5. The CDR3 runs 13 residues. CDR3 protein: CSAGDRGPTEAFF. The CDR3 DNA is TGCAGCGCTGGGGACAGGGGGCCAACTGAAGCTTTCTTT.

CDR3 nucleotide sequence: TGTGCCAGCAGTGCATACAATGAGCAGTTCTTC. Encoded protein: CASSAYNEQFF. The chain joins TRBV2 to TRBJ2-1; D gene uncertain. The V end lost 4 bases, the J end lost 4 bases, and 2 bases lay between the germline ends. Germline values: CDR1 SNHLY, CDR2 FYNNEI. The CDR3 loop spans 11 amino acids. Supplemented by reference TRBV2 and TRBJ2-1, the full variable domain reads EPEVTQTPSHQVTQMGQEVILRCVPISNHLYFYWYRQILGQKVEFLVSFYNNEISEKSEIFDDQFSVERPDGSNFTLKIRSTKLEDSAMYFCASSAYNEQFFGPGTRLTVL.

The V gene is TRBV4-3, the J gene TRBJ1-6; TRBD1 matches at 7 bases. Germline V lookup: CDR1 LGHNA, CDR2 YSLEER. This CDR3 has 17 residues. The V gene end was trimmed by 0 bases and the J gene end by 7 bases; junction bases not matched to a gene: 9. The CDR3 bases are TGCGCCAGCAGCCAAGAGATCTCCAGGGGGAGGAATTCACCCCTCCACTTT. Translation gives CASSQEISRGRNSPLHF.

The chain links TRBV6-1 to TRBJ2-3, with D possibly TRBD1 on 7 matching bases. V dropped 2 bases and J dropped 10 bases, with 25 bases sitting between them. Germline V gives CDR1 MNHNS, CDR2 SASEGT. CDR3 length equals 17 residues. The DNA of the CDR3 is TGTGCCAGCAGTGAATCAATGGGGGCAGGGGGGTCGATAGCGCAGTATTTT. Its translation: CASSESMGAGGSIAQYF.

The rearrangement joins TRBV19 to TRBJ1-5; 8 positions match TRBD1. Germline values: CDR1 LNHDA, CDR2 SQIVND (reference sequence). The ends lost 5 bases at V and 8 bases at J; junction bases unmatched: 11. The CDR3 has 15 amino acids. The CDR3 sequence: CASSWGTGREEPQHF. For the CDR3, the DNA is TGTGCCAGTAGTTGGGGGACAGGCCGCGAGGAGCCCCAGCATTTT. Combining the CDR3 with reference TRBV19 and TRBJ1-5 gives the whole variable domain DGGITQSPKYLFRKEGQNVTLSCEQNLNHDAMYWYRQDPGQGLRLIYYSQIVNDFQKGDIAEGYSVSREKKESFPLTVTSAQKNPTAFYLCASSWGTGREEPQHFGDGTRLSIL.

The chain uses TRBV5-4 and TRBJ2-1; 8 nucleotides agree with TRBD2. The CDR3 sequence is 16 residues long. Per germline, CDR1 SGHNT and CDR2 YYREEE (reference sequence). With V trimmed by 0 bases and J by 1 base, 3 bases remained unmatched. This CDR3 is CASSLGSSGSYNEQFF. The CDR3 region has the DNA TGTGCCAGCAGCTTGGGGTCTAGCGGGTCCTACAATGAGCAGTTCTTC.